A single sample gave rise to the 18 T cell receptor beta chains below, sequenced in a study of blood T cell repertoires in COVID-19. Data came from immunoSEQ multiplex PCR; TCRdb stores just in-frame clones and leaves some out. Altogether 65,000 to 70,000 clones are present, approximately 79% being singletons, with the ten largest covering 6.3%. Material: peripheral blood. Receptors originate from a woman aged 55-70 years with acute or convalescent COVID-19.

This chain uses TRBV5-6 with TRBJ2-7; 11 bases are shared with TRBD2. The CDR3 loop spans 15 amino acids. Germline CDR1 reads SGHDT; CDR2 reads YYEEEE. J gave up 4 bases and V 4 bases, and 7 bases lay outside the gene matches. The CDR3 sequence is CASSRTSGRVYEQYF. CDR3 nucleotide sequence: TGTGCCAGCAGCCGGACTAGCGGGCGGGTTTACGAGCAGTACTTC.

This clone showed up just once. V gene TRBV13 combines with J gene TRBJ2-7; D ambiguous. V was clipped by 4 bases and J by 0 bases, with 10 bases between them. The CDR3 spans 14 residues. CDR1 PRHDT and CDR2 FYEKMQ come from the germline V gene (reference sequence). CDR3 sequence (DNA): TGTGCCAGCAGCTCTTCTAGATCCTCCTACGAGCAGTACTTC. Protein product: CASSSSRSSYEQYF.

The CDR3 loop reads CATEQGAGHEQFF. The CDR3, as DNA: TGTGCCACGGAACAGGGGGCGGGCCATGAGCAGTTCTTC. This chain uses TRBV10-3 with TRBJ2-1; TRBD1 matches 9 bases. CDR3 length: 13 residues. Losses at the gene ends were 10 bases for V and 8 bases for J; bases not matched to a gene: 9. Looked up from germline, CDR1 is ENHRY and CDR2 is SYGVKD.

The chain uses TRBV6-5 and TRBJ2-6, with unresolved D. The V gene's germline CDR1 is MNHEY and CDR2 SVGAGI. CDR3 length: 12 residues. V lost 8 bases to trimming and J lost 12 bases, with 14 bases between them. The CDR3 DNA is TGTGCCAGCCGCAGAACCCTCGCCGTCCTGACTTTC. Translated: CASRRTLAVLTF.

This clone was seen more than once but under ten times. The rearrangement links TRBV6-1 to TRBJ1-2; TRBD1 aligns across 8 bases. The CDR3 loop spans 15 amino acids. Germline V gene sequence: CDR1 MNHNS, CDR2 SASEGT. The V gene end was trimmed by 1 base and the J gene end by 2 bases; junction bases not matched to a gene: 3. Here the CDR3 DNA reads TGTGCCAGCAGTGAAGACCGGGACAGGAACTATGGCTACACCTTC. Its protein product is CASSEDRDRNYGYTF.

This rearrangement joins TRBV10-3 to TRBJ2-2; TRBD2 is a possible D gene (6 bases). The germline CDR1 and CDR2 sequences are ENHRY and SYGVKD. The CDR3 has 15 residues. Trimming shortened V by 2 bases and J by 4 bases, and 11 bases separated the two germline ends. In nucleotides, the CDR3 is TGTGCCATCAGTGAGCCGGGACTCCTCACCGGGGAGCTGTTTTTT. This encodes CAISEPGLLTGELFF.

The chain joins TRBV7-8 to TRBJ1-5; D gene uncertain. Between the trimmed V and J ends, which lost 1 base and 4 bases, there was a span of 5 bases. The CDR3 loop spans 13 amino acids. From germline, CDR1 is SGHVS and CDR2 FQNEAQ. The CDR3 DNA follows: TGTGCCAGCAGCTTAGACAGAAATCAGCCCCAGCATTTT. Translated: CASSLDRNQPQHF.

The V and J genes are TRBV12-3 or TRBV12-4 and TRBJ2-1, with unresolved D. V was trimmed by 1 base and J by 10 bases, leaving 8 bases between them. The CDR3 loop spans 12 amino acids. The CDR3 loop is CASSLVPLEQFF. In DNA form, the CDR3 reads TGTGCCAGCAGTTTAGTCCCTTTGGAGCAGTTCTTC.

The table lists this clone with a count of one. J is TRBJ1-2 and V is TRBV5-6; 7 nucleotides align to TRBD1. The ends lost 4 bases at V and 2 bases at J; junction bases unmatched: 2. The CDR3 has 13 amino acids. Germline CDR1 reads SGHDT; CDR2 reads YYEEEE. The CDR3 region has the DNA TGTGCCAGCAGCCTGGGACAGAACTATGGCTACACCTTC. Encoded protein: CASSLGQNYGYTF.

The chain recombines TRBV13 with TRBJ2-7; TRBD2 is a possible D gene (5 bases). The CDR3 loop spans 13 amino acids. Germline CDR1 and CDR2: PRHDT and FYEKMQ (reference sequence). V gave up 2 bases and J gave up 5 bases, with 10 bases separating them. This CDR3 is CASSLRERDEQYF. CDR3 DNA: TGTGCCAGCAGCTTACGGGAAAGGGACGAGCAGTACTTC.

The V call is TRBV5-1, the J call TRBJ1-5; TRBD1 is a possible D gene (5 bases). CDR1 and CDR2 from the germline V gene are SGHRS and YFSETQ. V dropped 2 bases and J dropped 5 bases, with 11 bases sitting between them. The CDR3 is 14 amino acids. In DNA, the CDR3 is TGCGCCAGCAGCTTTGACGGGGGAGATCAGCCCCAGCATTTT. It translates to CASSFDGGDQPQHF.

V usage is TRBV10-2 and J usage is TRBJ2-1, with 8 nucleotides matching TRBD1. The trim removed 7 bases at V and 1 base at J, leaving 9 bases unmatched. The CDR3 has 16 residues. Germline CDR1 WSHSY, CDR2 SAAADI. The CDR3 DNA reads TGCGCCAGCACTCGGACAGGGATAAGTTCCTACAATGAGCAGTTCTTC. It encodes CASTRTGISSYNEQFF.

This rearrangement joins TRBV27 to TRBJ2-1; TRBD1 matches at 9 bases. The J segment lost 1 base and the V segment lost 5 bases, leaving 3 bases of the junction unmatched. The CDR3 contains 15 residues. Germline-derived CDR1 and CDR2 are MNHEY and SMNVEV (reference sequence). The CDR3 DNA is TGTGCCAGCAGTCCCGACAGGGGGTCCTACAATGAGCAGTTCTTC. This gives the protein CASSPDRGSYNEQFF.

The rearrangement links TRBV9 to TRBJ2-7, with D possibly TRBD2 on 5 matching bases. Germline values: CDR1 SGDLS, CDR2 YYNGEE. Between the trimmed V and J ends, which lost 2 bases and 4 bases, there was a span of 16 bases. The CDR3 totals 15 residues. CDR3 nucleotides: TGTGCCAGCAGCGTCGGGATCGGTAGCGAGTACGAGCAGTACTTC. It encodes CASSVGIGSEYEQYF.

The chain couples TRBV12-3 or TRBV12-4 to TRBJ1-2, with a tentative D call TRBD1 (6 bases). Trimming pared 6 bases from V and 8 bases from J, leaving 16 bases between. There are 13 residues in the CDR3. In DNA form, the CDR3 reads TGTGCCAGCAGACCCGACAGGTCACACGGCTACACCTTC. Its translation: CASRPDRSHGYTF.

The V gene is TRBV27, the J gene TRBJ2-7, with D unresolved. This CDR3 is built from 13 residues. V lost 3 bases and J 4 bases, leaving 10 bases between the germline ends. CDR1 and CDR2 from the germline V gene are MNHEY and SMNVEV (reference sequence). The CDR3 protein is CASSFFGDYEQYF. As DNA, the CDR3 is TGTGCCAGCAGTTTTTTTGGAGATTACGAGCAGTACTTC.

CDR3 loop: CASSYGTRKEDYGYTF. The CDR3, as DNA: TGTGCCAGCAGTTATGGGACAAGGAAGGAAGACTATGGCTACACCTTC. The chain is built from TRBV6-2 or TRBV6-3 and TRBJ1-2, with TRBD1 as a possible D gene (6 bases). Germline V gives CDR1 MNHEY, CDR2 SVGEGT. This CDR3 has 16 residues. Between the trimmed V and J ends, which lost 3 bases and 3 bases, there was a span of 17 bases.

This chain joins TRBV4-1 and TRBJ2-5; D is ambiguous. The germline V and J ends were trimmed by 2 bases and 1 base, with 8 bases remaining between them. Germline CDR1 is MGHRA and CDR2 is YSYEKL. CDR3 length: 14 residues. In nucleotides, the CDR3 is TGCGCCAGCAGCCAATTCGAAGCCCAAGAGACCCAGTACTTC. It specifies CASSQFEAQETQYF.